This T cell receptor beta chain was found in a study of PD-1 blockade in classical Hodgkin lymphoma. Study at large: Patients had nivolumab dosed at 3 mg/kg, delivered intravenously every 2 weeks. Study results and limitations: The study found complete responders had baseline diversity similar to newly diagnosed patients. Significant TCR diversity gains by C4D1 occurred in CD4+ but not CD8+ cells.

Each and every patient relapsed after autologous stem cell transplantation, and patients got differing brentuximab vedotin exposure. Details on this clone: Antigen unknown.

This CDR3 is 14 amino acids long. Between the trimmed V and J ends, which lost 6 bases and 1 base, there was a span of 15 bases. Germline V gives CDR1 SQVTM, CDR2 ANQGSEA. The table came from immunoSEQ multiplex PCR; TCRdb's copy has only in-frame clones and leaves some out. The sample includes tens of thousands of clones, roughly 87% seen only once; the top ten take around 10%. The starting material was peripheral blood mononuclear cells (PBMCs), obtained before the second cycle of nivolumab. This sequence originates from a human donor with classical Hodgkin lymphoma. The chain employs TRBV29-1 and TRBJ2-5; TRBD2 might be the D (6 bases). Here the CDR3 reads CSVGRLVGQETQYF. The DNA for the CDR3 is TGCAGCGTCGGGCGACTAGTTGGCCAAGAGACCCAGTACTTC.